The 18 T cell receptor beta chains listed next were all sequenced from one sample in a study of shared clonotypes between healthy human individuals. Here immunoSEQ multiplex PCR was the method, and the copy in TCRdb shows in-frame clones only, minus some. The sample gives approximately 2.5 million clones, 93% of which show up once; approximately 0.37% is in the top ten. The sample consisted of naive CD4+ T cells from PBMCs. Subset here: CD45RA+ positively selected. These TCRs come from a man younger than 30 in good health. Some clones in this sample may be carry-over from other donors' samples.

The rearrangement links TRBV5-1 to TRBJ1-4; 9 positions agree with TRBD1. Germline V lookup: CDR1 SGHRS, CDR2 YFSETQ. The V and J ends lost 4 bases and 7 bases, in that order; junction bases with no gene match: 8. The CDR3 contains 15 residues. CDR3 protein: CASSGTGGAGEKLFF. As DNA, the CDR3 is TGCGCCAGCAGCGGCACAGGGGGCGCTGGTGAAAAACTGTTTTTT.

The V and J genes are TRBV5-5 and TRBJ2-5; 13 positions match TRBD2. Germline V lookup: CDR1 SGHKS, CDR2 YYEKEE (reference sequence). CDR3 length: 17 amino acids. Losses at the gene ends were 1 base for V and 5 bases for J; bases not matched to a gene: 8. The CDR3 reads CASSLYTSGRARETQYF. The CDR3 DNA reads as TGTGCCAGCAGCTTGTATACTAGCGGGAGGGCTCGGGAGACCCAGTACTTC.

The chain has TRBV28 and TRBJ2-1, with 12 bases lining up with TRBD2. Germline CDR1 reads MDHEN; CDR2 reads SYDVKM. With 7 bases clipped from V and 0 bases from J, the junction kept 1 base outside the gene matches. The CDR3 is 15 amino acids. DNA for the CDR3: TGTGCCAGCAAGACTAGCGGGAGCTCCTACAATGAGCAGTTCTTC. Its protein is CASKTSGSSYNEQFF.

The chain is built from TRBV19 and TRBJ2-7; 7 bases agree with TRBD1. The CDR3 consists of 15 residues. CDR1 LNHDA and CDR2 SQIVND come from the germline V gene (reference sequence). The V segment lost 4 bases and the J segment 5 bases; nucleotides outside the gene matches: 11. The CDR3 protein is CASSTLPGQSDEQYF. The CDR3 nucleotides are TGTGCCAGTAGTACCCTTCCGGGACAGAGCGACGAGCAGTACTTC.

The rearrangement uses TRBV2 and TRBJ2-1; TRBD1 or TRBD2 may be the D gene (5 bases each). The CDR3 has 14 amino acids. Germline values: CDR1 SNHLY, CDR2 FYNNEI. V lost 7 bases and J 8 bases, leaving 18 bases between the germline ends. This chain's CDR3 is CASTGVRAGYEQFF. In DNA form, the CDR3 reads TGTGCCAGCACCGGGGTCAGGGCGGGTTATGAGCAGTTCTTC.

This chain's CDR3 is CASSNRKGGANEKLFF. The CDR3 coding sequence is TGTGCCAGTAGTAACAGGAAAGGAGGAGCTAATGAAAAACTGTTTTTT. This chain joins TRBV19 and TRBJ1-4, with D possibly matching TRBD1 (5 bases). The V end was cut by 4 bases, the J end by 3 bases, with 15 bases between. CDR3 length: 16 amino acids. From germline, CDR1 is LNHDA and CDR2 SQIVND (reference sequence).

V is TRBV18 and J is TRBJ2-3, with a possible D match to TRBD2 (5 bases). The germline CDR1 and CDR2 sequences are KGHSH and LQKENI. There are 15 residues in the CDR3. V was clipped by 3 bases and J by 2 bases, with 12 bases between them. The CDR3 sequence: CASSPYEGPTDTQYF. The CDR3 DNA reads TGTGCCAGCTCACCCTATGAGGGTCCCACAGATACGCAGTATTTT.

The rearrangement joins TRBV10-1 to TRBJ2-1, with D possibly matching TRBD1 (6 bases). Trimming removed 3 bases at V and 11 bases at J, with 20 bases between. CDR3 length: 15 residues. Germline V gives CDR1 WNHNN, CDR2 SYGVQD (reference sequence). DNA for the CDR3: TGCGCCAGCAGTGAACGTCGACCGACAGGACCCAAGCAGTTCTTC. Translation: CASSERRPTGPKQFF.

The J gene is TRBJ1-3, the V gene TRBV30; 7 bases fit TRBD1. In germline, CDR1 is GTSNPN, CDR2 SVGIG (reference sequence). The V and J ends lost 1 base and 2 bases, in that order; junction bases with no gene match: 5. The CDR3 totals 15 residues. CDR3 in amino acids: CAWSGNTGAGNTIYF. The CDR3 nucleotides read TGTGCCTGGAGTGGGAATACAGGGGCTGGAAACACCATATATTTT. The full variable domain, rest sourced from reference TRBV30 and TRBJ1-3, is SQTIHQWPATLVQPVGSPLSLECTVEGTSNPNLYWYRQAAGRGLQLLFYSVGIGQISSEVPQNLSASRPQDRQFILSSKKLLLSDSGFYLCAWSGNTGAGNTIYFGEGSWLTVV.

A note on this clone: Other DNA sequences in this specimen translate into the identical CDR3. The J gene is TRBJ2-1, the V gene TRBV9; D remains unclear. Germline CDR1 reads SGDLS; CDR2 reads YYNGEE. V was trimmed by 0 bases and J by 4 bases, leaving 11 bases between them. The CDR3 has 15 residues. CDR3 sequence: CASSVGLGSYNEQFF. The CDR3 nucleotides are TGTGCCAGCAGCGTAGGCCTAGGGTCTTACAATGAGCAGTTCTTC. The full variable domain, rest sourced from reference TRBV9 and TRBJ2-1, is DSGVTQTPKHLITATGQRVTLRCSPRSGDLSVYWYQQSLDQGLQFLIQYYNGEERAKGNILERFSAQQFPDLHSELNLSSLELGDSALYFCASSVGLGSYNEQFFGPGTRLTVL.

The V call is TRBV11-2, the J call TRBJ1-1; 7 bases are a match to TRBD1. CDR3 length equals 14 residues. After removal of 4 bases from V and 5 bases from J, the junction contained 7 bases not matched to a gene. Germline loops: CDR1 SGHAT, CDR2 FQNNGV. The DNA for the CDR3 is TGTGCCAGCAGCTCGTCAACAGGGGTGACTGAAGCTTTCTTT. The encoded protein is CASSSSTGVTEAFF.

The V and J genes are TRBV7-9 and TRBJ2-3; TRBD1 agrees at 8 bases. The CDR3 covers 15 residues. Germline values: CDR1 SEHNR, CDR2 FQNEAQ (reference sequence). J was trimmed by 5 bases and V by 5 bases; bases with no gene match: 9. CDR3: CASSRTTGVGDTQYF. CDR3 DNA: TGTGCCAGCAGCCGTACGACAGGGGTTGGAGATACGCAGTATTTT.

The chain employs TRBV14 and TRBJ2-1, with D uncertain. Germline-derived CDR1 and CDR2 are SGHDN and FVKESK. The CDR3 is 13 residues long. V shed 1 base and J shed 9 bases, with 10 bases lying between them. CDR3 sequence reads: CASSQVRHSEQFF. The CDR3 DNA reads TGTGCCAGCAGCCAAGTGCGGCACAGTGAGCAGTTCTTC.

The CDR3 nucleotides are TGTGCCAGTAGTATCACCTCACAGGGGGCTTATAATTGGTGGTACTTC. Its protein is CASSITSQGAYNWWYF. The chain combines TRBV19 with TRBJ2-4; 9 bases line up with TRBD1. V lost 3 bases and J lost 15; bases outside the gene matches: 18. Germline lookup yields CDR1 LNHDA and CDR2 SQIVND (reference sequence). The CDR3 contains 16 residues.

The chain recombines TRBV7-3 with TRBJ2-5; TRBD2 aligns across 13 bases. Trimming at V came to 5 bases and at J to 3 bases, leaving 6 bases not matched to a gene. Germline CDR1 SGHTA, CDR2 FQGTGA. The CDR3 is 16 amino acids. The CDR3 spells CASSAQLAGGEETQYF. The CDR3, as DNA: TGTGCCAGCAGCGCACAACTAGCGGGAGGGGAAGAGACCCAGTACTTC.

V is TRBV7-3 and J is TRBJ2-1; TRBD1 matches at 10 bases. Unmatched junction bases numbered 12, after V lost 10 bases and J lost 6 bases. The CDR3 is 15 residues long. Germline values: CDR1 SGHTA, CDR2 FQGTGA. The CDR3 region has the DNA TGTGCCACCGCATTCGGGACAGGGGCCCTCAATGAGCAGTTCTTC. This sequence encodes CATAFGTGALNEQFF.

This sequence joins TRBV5-1 and TRBJ2-7, with a weak D call TRBD2 (6 bases). This CDR3 comprises 14 residues. The V end was cut by 2 bases, the J end by 6 bases, with 15 bases between. From germline, CDR1 is SGHRS and CDR2 YFSETQ. The CDR3 bases are TGCGCCAGCAGCTTAGGCGCGGGAATAGGCGAGCAGTACTTC. Its translation is CASSLGAGIGEQYF.

CDR3: CASSLTGLRETEAFF. The CDR3 DNA reads as TGTGCCAGCAGCCTGACAGGGCTCCGGGAAACTGAAGCTTTCTTT. The chain combines TRBV28 with TRBJ1-1; 7 bases map to TRBD1. Germline V CDR1 and CDR2: MDHEN, SYDVKM. The CDR3 is 15 amino acids. V was pared by 6 bases and J by 5 bases, with 12 bases of the junction left unmatched.